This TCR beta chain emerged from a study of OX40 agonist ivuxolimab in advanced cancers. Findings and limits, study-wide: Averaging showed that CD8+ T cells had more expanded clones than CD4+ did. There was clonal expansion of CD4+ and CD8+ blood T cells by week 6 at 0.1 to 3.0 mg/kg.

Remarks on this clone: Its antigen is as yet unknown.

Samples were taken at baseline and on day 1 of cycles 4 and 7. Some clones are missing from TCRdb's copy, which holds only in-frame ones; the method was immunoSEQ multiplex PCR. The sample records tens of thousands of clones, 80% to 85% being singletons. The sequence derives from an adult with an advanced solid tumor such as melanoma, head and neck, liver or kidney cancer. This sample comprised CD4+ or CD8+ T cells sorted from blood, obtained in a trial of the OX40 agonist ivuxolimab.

CDR3 nucleotides: TGCGCCAGCAGCTTGGCCGCCAGGGGGGACGAAAAACTGTTTTTT. Residues: CASSLAARGDEKLFF. V gene TRBV5-1 combines with J gene TRBJ1-4, with 7 bases identical to TRBD1. Germline loops: CDR1 SGHRS, CDR2 YFSETQ. This CDR3 has 15 amino acids. V lost 0 bases, J lost 8 bases, and 7 bases stayed unmatched.